A single T cell receptor (beta chain) is shown here with its context. In the original analysis: Quantification of nucleated cells was approximated via reference gene primer amplification. Only in-frame clones appear in the TCRdb table, and some are missing; sequencing was by immunoSEQ multiplex PCR. The V and J calls and clone size are taken from that table; D and trimming were inferred from the DNA. The sample carries around 230,000 clones, roughly 90% recorded once. Germline assignment: CDR1 MNHEY and CDR2 SVGEGT. The length of the CDR3 is 16 residues. Trimming removed 2 bases from V and 1 base from J; junction bases left unmatched: 5. The entry originates in a study of blood T cell repertoires in COVID-19.

The sequenced sample consisted of PBMCs or T cells enriched from blood (not recorded which). This clonotype originated in a woman in her 30s who had recovered from COVID-19. The rearrangement links TRBV6-2 or TRBV6-3 to TRBJ1-1, with 9 nucleotides matching TRBD1. The CDR3 nucleotides are TGTGCCAGCAGTTACGCCGGGACAGGGCGGAACACTGAAGCTTTCTTT. Translated: CASSYAGTGRNTEAFF.